The 19 T cell receptor beta chains below were found in one sample sequenced in a study of cytomegalovirus exposure and HLA in healthy donors. PCR used 60 Vbeta primers and 13 Jbeta primers. The data were produced by immunoSEQ multiplex PCR, yet TCRdb's version contains in-frame clones alone and is incomplete. Of hundreds of thousands of clones listed, approximately 90% are singletons. Input material: PBMCs. All receptors come from a woman aged 18-29 years in good health and CMV-seronegative.

This clone was seen more than once but under ten times. The genes are TRBV5-1 and TRBJ2-7, with D possibly being TRBD1 (6 bases). V gave up 0 bases and J gave up 5 bases, with 12 bases separating them. Looked up from germline, CDR1 is SGHRS and CDR2 is YFSETQ. The length of the CDR3 is 14 residues. The CDR3 here is CASSLEQGRHEQYF. DNA for the CDR3: TGCGCCAGCAGCTTGGAACAGGGCCGCCACGAGCAGTACTTC.

The chain uses TRBV9 and TRBJ2-7; the D gene is possibly TRBD2 (7 bases). V was trimmed by 3 bases and J by 3 bases, leaving 19 bases between them. Germline V lookup: CDR1 SGDLS, CDR2 YYNGEE. The CDR3 spans 16 residues. Written as DNA, the CDR3 is TGTGCCAGCAGCGAGGGGGGGATAGGGGGTATCTACGAGCAGTACTTC. Amino acid sequence: CASSEGGIGGIYEQYF.

The chain recombines TRBV6-6 with TRBJ1-2, with 8 bases aligning to TRBD1. Germline trimming cut 4 bases from V and 4 bases from J; bases unmatched to any gene: 8. The CDR3 length is 15 residues. Germline V lookup: CDR1 MNHNY, CDR2 SVGAGI (reference sequence). The CDR3 DNA follows: TGTGCCAGCAGTTTAGGATTAGGACAGGGCTATGGCTACACCTTC. This encodes CASSLGLGQGYGYTF.

The J gene is TRBJ2-3, the V gene TRBV5-1, with 7 nucleotides matching TRBD2. Germline CDR1 is SGHRS and CDR2 is YFSETQ. The CDR3 runs to 15 residues. J lost 0 bases, V lost 2 bases, and 3 bases had no gene match. The CDR3 loop reads CASSLLASSTDTQYF. Written as DNA, the CDR3 is TGCGCCAGCAGCTTACTAGCGTCTAGCACAGATACGCAGTATTTT.

This rearrangement joins TRBV29-1 to TRBJ2-2; D gene uncertain. Germline V CDR1 and CDR2: SQVTM, ANQGSEA. V gave up 4 bases and J gave up 4 bases, with 7 bases separating them. This CDR3 comprises 12 residues. The CDR3: CSVGPGTGELFF. In DNA form, the CDR3 reads TGCAGCGTTGGTCCAGGCACCGGGGAGCTGTTTTTT.

CDR3 in amino acids: CASGSQELPNYGYTF. Written as DNA, the CDR3 is TGTGCTAGTGGTTCGCAGGAACTTCCTAACTATGGCTACACCTTC. V is TRBV12-5 and J is TRBJ1-2; D call uncertain. The germline V and J ends were trimmed by 4 bases and 0 bases, with 12 bases remaining between them. This CDR3 has 15 amino acids. Germline lookup yields CDR1 LGHNT and CDR2 FRNRAP.

The CDR3 here is CASSEFGEVYEQYF. The CDR3, as DNA: TGTGCCAGCAGTGAGTTTGGTGAGGTATACGAGCAGTACTTC. This chain uses TRBV2 with TRBJ2-7; D ambiguous. Germline V CDR1 and CDR2: SNHLY, FYNNEI. V lost 3 bases, J lost 4 bases, and 13 bases lay in between. CDR3 length: 14 residues.

The CDR3 coding sequence is TGTGCCAGCAGCGGGACTAGCACAGATACGCAGTATTTT. Protein product: CASSGTSTDTQYF. V gene TRBV5-4 combines with J gene TRBJ2-3; TRBD2 is a possible D gene (6 bases). Germline assignment: CDR1 SGHNT and CDR2 YYREEE (reference sequence). The length of the CDR3 is 13 residues. Deletions cut 4 bases from V and 0 bases from J, with 6 bases between.

The chain couples TRBV30 to TRBJ2-1; 10 bases agree with TRBD2. V was pared by 4 bases and J by 4 bases, with 10 bases of the junction left unmatched. This CDR3 region has 16 residues. The germline gives CDR1 GTSNPN, CDR2 SVGIG (reference sequence). In DNA, the CDR3 is TGTGCCTGGAAGATAGCGGGGGGCAATTTTTACAATGAGCAGTTCTTC. This encodes CAWKIAGGNFYNEQFF.

The CDR3 protein is CASSHIFTQESGANVLTF. CDR3 in DNA: TGCGCCAGCAGCCACATATTCACGCAGGAATCTGGGGCCAACGTCCTGACTTTC. This chain links TRBV4-1 with TRBJ2-6; the D is unclear. V lost 3 bases and J lost 1, with 16 bases in between. The germline gives CDR1 MGHRA, CDR2 YSYEKL. The CDR3 is made up of 18 amino acids.

This clone was seen a single time. The chain's CDR3 is CASSSPPPYEQYF. CDR3 DNA sequence: TGTGCCAGCAGTTCCCCTCCCCCCTACGAGCAGTACTTC. The chain joins TRBV6-6 to TRBJ2-7; no clear D gene. The germline CDR1 and CDR2 sequences are MNHNY and SVGAGI (reference sequence). This CDR3 is built from 13 residues. Trimming left V 4 bases short and J 2 bases short, with 9 bases between.

As DNA, the CDR3 is TGTGCCAGCAGTTCGGGGGGTGCGGGGAATCAGCCCCAGCATTTT. Translated: CASSSGGAGNQPQHF. The chain employs TRBV6-6 and TRBJ1-5; perhaps TRBD1 as D (5 bases). V was pared by 4 bases and J by 4 bases, with 14 bases between. The germline V gene encodes CDR1 MNHNY and CDR2 SVGAGI (reference sequence). There are 15 residues in the CDR3.

V is TRBV11-3 and J is TRBJ1-1, with 9 nucleotides matching TRBD1. Losses at the gene ends were 0 bases for V and 3 bases for J; bases not matched to a gene: 8. The CDR3 is made up of 17 amino acids. Germline CDR1 SGHNT, CDR2 YENEEA. In nucleotides, the CDR3 is TGTGCCAGCAGCTTAGACCGCCCGGACAGGGGCGACACTGAAGCTTTCTTT. Encoded protein: CASSLDRPDRGDTEAFF.

The V and J genes are TRBV4-1 and TRBJ2-5; 10 positions match TRBD1. The J call may be wrong; the DNA end is better matched by TRBJ2-7. The germline V gene has CDR1 MGHRA and CDR2 YSYEKL. The CDR3 has 15 residues. The CDR3 loop is CASSQAGTGDYEQYF. The CDR3 coding sequence is TGCGCCAGCAGCCAAGCAGGGACAGGGGATTACGAGCAGTACTTC.

This clone was seen only a few times. V gene TRBV6-1 combines with J gene TRBJ2-3; D not resolved. This CDR3 has 11 residues. Trimming removed 5 bases at V and 6 bases at J, with 6 bases between. CDR1 and CDR2 (germline): MNHNS, SASEGT. The CDR3, as DNA: TGTGCCAGCAGTACTGAGGATACGCAGTATTTT. This gives the protein CASSTEDTQYF.

The genes are TRBV2 and TRBJ2-5; possibly TRBD1 for D (6 bases). The DNA end is a closer match to TRBJ2-7, so the J assignment may be wrong. Per the germline V gene, CDR1 is SNHLY and CDR2 is FYNNEI. The CDR3 has 13 residues. Here the CDR3 reads CASVRQDHYEQYF. The DNA of the CDR3 is TGTGCCAGTGTGCGACAGGACCACTACGAGCAGTACTTC.

V gene TRBV2 combines with J gene TRBJ1-5, with D perhaps matching TRBD1 (5 bases). CDR1 and CDR2 from the germline V gene are SNHLY and FYNNEI. This CDR3 region has 14 residues. The V end was cut by 8 bases, the J end by 0 bases, with 11 bases between. As DNA, the CDR3 is TGTGCCAGCGGCCAGGGATATAGCAATCAGCCCCAGCATTTT. It codes for CASGQGYSNQPQHF.

This chain uses TRBV5-4 with TRBJ2-3; D remains ambiguous. V gave up 4 bases and J gave up 2 bases, with 14 bases separating them. CDR1 and CDR2 (germline): SGHNT, YYREEE (reference sequence). The CDR3 length is 15 residues. CDR3 loop: CASSEKSGVTDTQYF. The CDR3 DNA sequence: TGTGCCAGCAGCGAGAAGAGTGGAGTCACAGATACGCAGTATTTT.

The V and J genes are TRBV2 and TRBJ1-5, with D possibly being TRBD1 (5 bases). V was cut by 7 bases and J by 6 bases, with 13 bases left in between. The germline V gene has CDR1 SNHLY and CDR2 FYNNEI. The CDR3 has 13 amino acids. CDR3 protein: CASMIGEAQPQHF. The CDR3 nucleotides are TGTGCCAGCATGATAGGGGAGGCTCAGCCCCAGCATTTT.